The rows below give T cell receptor beta chains drawn from one sample of a study of Graves' ophthalmopathy and Graves' hyperthyroidism. MiXCR, run by TCRdb on the multiplex PCR reads, gives a single entry per CDR3 protein. Here the sample spans over a million distinct CDR3 sequences, less than 45% being singletons. The sample consisted of peripheral blood or thyroid tissue (not recorded which). The receptors were sampled from an adult man with Graves' hyperthyroidism. Each CDR3 is given with its conserved first and last residue. D genes are given only for firm matches. The listing skips clone size in some rows; elsewhere it reads once, few, many or a size class.

CDR3aa	CDR3nt	j_gene	v_gene	d_gene	abundance
CASSRQRGGNTGELFF	TGTGCCAGCAGCCGTCAGCGGGGAGGCAACACCGGGGAGCTGTTTTTT	TRBJ2-2	TRBV3-1	TRBD2	.
CASRNALAPPRETQYF	TGTGCCAGCAGAAACGCCCTGGCCCCCCCAAGGGAGACCCAGTACTTC	TRBJ2-5	TRBV12-3/TRBV12-4	.	.
CASRPLGGETQYF	TGTGCCAGCAGGCCGCTGGGGGGAGAGACCCAGTACTTC	TRBJ2-5	TRBV2	.	many
CASSSDGRENQPQHF	TGTGCCAGCAGCTCCGATGGACGCGAGAATCAGCCCCAGCATTTT	TRBJ1-5	TRBV7-9	.	.
CASSESANTGELFF	TGCGCCAGCAGTGAGTCCGCGAACACCGGGGAGCTGTTTTTT	TRBJ2-2	TRBV10-2	.	many
CASSSRDRLNQPQHF	TGTGCCAGCAGCAGCCGGGACAGGCTCAATCAGCCCCAGCATTTT	TRBJ1-5	TRBV5-6	TRBD1	.
CASSSLAGDTGELFF	TGTGCCAGCAGTTCACTAGCGGGGGACACCGGGGAGCTGTTTTTT	TRBJ2-2	TRBV25-1	TRBD2	once
CASSLAHLTQETQYF	TGTGCCAGCAGCTTAGCGCATTTGACCCAAGAGACCCAGTACTTC	TRBJ2-5	TRBV7-7	.	many
CASSRGEVTNYGYTF	TGTGCCAGCAGCCGGGGGGAAGTGACTAACTATGGCTACACCTTC	TRBJ1-2	TRBV7-9	.	many
CASSLLDPQNLNYGYTF	TGTGCCAGCAGCTTATTAGATCCCCAAAATTTGAACTATGGCTACACCTTC	TRBJ1-2	TRBV11-2	.	.
CASSLFQGRGGGNTIYF	TGTGCCAGCAGCTTGTTCCAGGGGAGAGGAGGTGGAAACACCATATATTTT	TRBJ1-3	TRBV13	.	many
CASSPEERETQYF	TGTGCCAGCAGTCCCGAGGAGAGAGAGACCCAGTACTTC	TRBJ2-5	TRBV6-2/TRBV6-3	.	many
CASSASGQIYGYTF	TGCGCCAGCAGTGCTTCGGGACAGATCTATGGCTACACCTTC	TRBJ1-2	TRBV4-1	TRBD1	.
CASGQGISYEQYF	TGTGCCAGCGGCCAGGGTATCTCCTACGAGCAGTACTTC	TRBJ2-7	TRBV7-9	.	.
CASSLTGSSGANVLTF	TGTGCCAGCAGCTTAACGGGCAGCTCTGGGGCCAACGTCCTGACTTTC	TRBJ2-6	TRBV5-6	.	many
CASSHRQGDYSNQPQHF	TGTGCCAGCAGCCATAGGCAGGGGGACTATAGCAATCAGCCCCAGCATTTT	TRBJ1-5	TRBV7-9	TRBD1	.
CSVRTGVGQPQHF	TGCAGCGTCCGCACAGGGGTAGGACAGCCCCAGCATTTT	TRBJ1-5	TRBV29-1	TRBD1	.
CASSPRTSGGSTNTGELFF	TGCGCCAGCAGCCCCCGGACTAGCGGGGGGTCTACGAACACCGGGGAGCTGTTTTTT	TRBJ2-2	TRBV5-1	TRBD2	.
CASSPIEGPHETQYF	TGTGCCAGCAGCCCGATCGAAGGCCCTCACGAGACCCAGTACTTC	TRBJ2-5	TRBV7-2	.	.
CATNIRGTEAFF	TGTGCTACAAACATACGAGGGACTGAAGCTTTCTTT	TRBJ1-1	TRBV13	.	few
CASRSGTSGYTF	TGTGCCAGCAGGTCTGGGACGTCTGGCTACACCTTC	TRBJ1-2	TRBV7-8	.	few
CASRTQGRGPQHF	TGTGCCAGCAGAACACAGGGAAGAGGGCCCCAGCATTTT	TRBJ1-5	TRBV27	.	few
CASRDDRGREKLFF	TGTGCCAGCAGAGACGACAGGGGGAGAGAAAAACTGTTTTTT	TRBJ1-4	TRBV25-1	TRBD1	.
CASSVDWRPTDTQYF	TGTGCCAGCAGCGTAGATTGGAGGCCCACAGATACGCAGTATTTT	TRBJ2-3	TRBV2	.	.
CASSPRWVNEQYF	TGTGCCAGCAGCCCCAGGTGGGTGAACGAGCAGTACTTC	TRBJ2-7	TRBV7-9	.	.
CASTVRGGYGYTF	TGTGCCAGCACAGTACGGGGGGGCTATGGCTACACCTTC	TRBJ1-2	TRBV28	.	.
CASSLQGKAFF	TGTGCCAGCAGCTTACAGGGGAAAGCTTTCTTT	TRBJ1-1	TRBV7-2	.	many
CASSLQGAWSYGYTF	TGTGCCAGCAGCTTGCAGGGGGCTTGGAGCTATGGCTACACCTTC	TRBJ1-2	TRBV5-6	TRBD1	few
CAISERNSPLHF	TGTGCCATCAGTGAGAGGAATTCACCCCTCCACTTT	TRBJ1-6	TRBV10-3	.	many